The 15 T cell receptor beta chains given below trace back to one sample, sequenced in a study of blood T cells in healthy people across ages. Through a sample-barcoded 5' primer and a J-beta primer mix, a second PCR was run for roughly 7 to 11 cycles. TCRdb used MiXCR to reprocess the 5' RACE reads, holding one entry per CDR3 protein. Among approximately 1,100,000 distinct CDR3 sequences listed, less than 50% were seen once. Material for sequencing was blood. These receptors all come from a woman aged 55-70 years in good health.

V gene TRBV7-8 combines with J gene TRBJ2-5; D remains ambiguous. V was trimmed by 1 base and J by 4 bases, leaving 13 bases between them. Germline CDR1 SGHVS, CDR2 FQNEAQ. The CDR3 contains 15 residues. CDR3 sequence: CASSLGRMELETQYF. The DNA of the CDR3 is TGTGCCAGCAGCTTAGGGCGCATGGAGCTAGAGACCCAGTACTTC.

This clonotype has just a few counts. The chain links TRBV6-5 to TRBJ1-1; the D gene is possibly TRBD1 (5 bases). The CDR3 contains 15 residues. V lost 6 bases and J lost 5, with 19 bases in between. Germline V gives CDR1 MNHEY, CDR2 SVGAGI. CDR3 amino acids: CASSPPGQGGTEAFF. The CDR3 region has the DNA TGTGCCAGCAGCCCCCCGGGCCAGGGAGGAACTGAAGCTTTCTTT.

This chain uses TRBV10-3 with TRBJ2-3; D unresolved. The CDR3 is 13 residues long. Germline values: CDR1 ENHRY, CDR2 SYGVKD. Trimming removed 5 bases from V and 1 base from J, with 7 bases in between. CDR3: CAISSKGTDTQYF. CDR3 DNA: TGTGCCATCAGTTCGAAGGGCACAGATACGCAGTATTTT.

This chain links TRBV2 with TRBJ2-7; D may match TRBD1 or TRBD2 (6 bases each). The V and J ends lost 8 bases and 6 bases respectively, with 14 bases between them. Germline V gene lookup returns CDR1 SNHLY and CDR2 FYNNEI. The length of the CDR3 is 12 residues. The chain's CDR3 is CASGRGPGEQYF. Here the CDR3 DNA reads TGTGCCAGCGGCCGGGGGCCTGGCGAGCAGTACTTC.

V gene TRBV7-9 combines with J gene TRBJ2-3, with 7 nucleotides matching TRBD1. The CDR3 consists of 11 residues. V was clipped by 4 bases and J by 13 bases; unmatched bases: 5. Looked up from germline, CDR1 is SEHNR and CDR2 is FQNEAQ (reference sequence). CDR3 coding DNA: TGTGCCAGCAGCTCAGGCCAGGGGGAGTATTTT. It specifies CASSSGQGEYF.

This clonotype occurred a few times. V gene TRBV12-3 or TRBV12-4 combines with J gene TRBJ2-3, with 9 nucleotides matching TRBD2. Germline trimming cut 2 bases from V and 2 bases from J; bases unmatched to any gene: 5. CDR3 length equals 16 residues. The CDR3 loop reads CASSLLLAGLTDTQYF. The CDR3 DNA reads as TGTGCCAGCAGTTTACTCCTAGCGGGACTCACAGATACGCAGTATTTT.

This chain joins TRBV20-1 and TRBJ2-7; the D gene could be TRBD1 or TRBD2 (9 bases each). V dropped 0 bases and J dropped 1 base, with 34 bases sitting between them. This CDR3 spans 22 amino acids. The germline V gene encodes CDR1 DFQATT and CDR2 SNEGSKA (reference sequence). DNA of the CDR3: TGCAGTGCTAGAGATCTTGGGACAGGGTCATGGGGCGGGAGGGCTAGATCCTACGAGCAGTACTTC. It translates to CSARDLGTGSWGGRARSYEQYF.

The CDR3 sequence: CASSLPKHYEQYF. Written as DNA, the CDR3 is TGCGCCAGCAGCTTGCCAAAACACTACGAGCAGTACTTC. The chain has TRBV5-1 and TRBJ2-7; D not certain. V was pared by 1 base and J by 3 bases, with 8 bases between. The V gene's germline CDR1 is SGHRS and CDR2 YFSETQ. The CDR3 contains 13 residues.

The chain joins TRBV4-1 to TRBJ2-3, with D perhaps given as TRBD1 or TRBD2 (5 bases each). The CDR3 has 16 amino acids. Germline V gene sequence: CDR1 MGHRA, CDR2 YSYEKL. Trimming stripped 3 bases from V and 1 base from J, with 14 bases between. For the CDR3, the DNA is TGCGCCAGCAGCCAGGGGACCACCTCTGGCACAGATACGCAGTATTTT. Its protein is CASSQGTTSGTDTQYF.

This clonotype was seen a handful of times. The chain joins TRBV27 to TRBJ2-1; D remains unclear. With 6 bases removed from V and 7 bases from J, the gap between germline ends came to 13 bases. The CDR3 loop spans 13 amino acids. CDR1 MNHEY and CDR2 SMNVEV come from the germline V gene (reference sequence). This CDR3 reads CASRTDLPNEQFF. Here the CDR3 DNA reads TGTGCCAGCAGAACCGACTTGCCGAATGAGCAGTTCTTC.

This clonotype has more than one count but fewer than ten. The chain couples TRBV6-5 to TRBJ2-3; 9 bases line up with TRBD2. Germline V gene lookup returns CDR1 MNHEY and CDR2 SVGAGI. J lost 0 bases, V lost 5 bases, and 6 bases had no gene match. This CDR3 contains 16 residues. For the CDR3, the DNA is TGTGCCAGCAGTATCTCCCTAGCGGGGAGCACAGATACGCAGTATTTT. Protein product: CASSISLAGSTDTQYF.

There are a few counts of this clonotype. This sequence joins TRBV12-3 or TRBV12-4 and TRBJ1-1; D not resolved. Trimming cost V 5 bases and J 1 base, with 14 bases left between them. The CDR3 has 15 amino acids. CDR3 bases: TGTGCCAGCAGTCCAGGACCGGGTGGGAACACTGAAGCTTTCTTT. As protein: CASSPGPGGNTEAFF.

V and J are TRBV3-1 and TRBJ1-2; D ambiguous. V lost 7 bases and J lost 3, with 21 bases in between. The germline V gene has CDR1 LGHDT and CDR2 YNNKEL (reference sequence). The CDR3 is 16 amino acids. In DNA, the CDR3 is TGTGCCAGCACCCGAGGATCCGCGGGCGGGCACTATGGCTACACCTTC. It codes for CASTRGSAGGHYGYTF.

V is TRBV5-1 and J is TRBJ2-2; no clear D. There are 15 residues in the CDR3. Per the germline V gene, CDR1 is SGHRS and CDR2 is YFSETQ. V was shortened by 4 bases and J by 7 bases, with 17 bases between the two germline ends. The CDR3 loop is CASSLETTAGGELFF. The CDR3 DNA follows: TGCGCCAGCAGCCTGGAGACGACGGCCGGCGGGGAGCTGTTTTTT.

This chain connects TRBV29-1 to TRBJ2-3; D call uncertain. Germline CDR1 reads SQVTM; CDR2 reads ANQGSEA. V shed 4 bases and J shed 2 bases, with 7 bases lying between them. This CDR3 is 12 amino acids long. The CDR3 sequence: CSVGRDTDTQYF. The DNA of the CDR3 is TGCAGCGTTGGTAGGGACACAGATACGCAGTATTTT.